These 9 T cell receptor beta chains were sequenced from one sample in a study of OX40 agonist ivuxolimab in advanced cancers. The protocol was immunoSEQ multiplex PCR, while the TCRdb copy is restricted to in-frame clones and leaves out a portion. This table holds roughly 10,000 clones, around nine tenths found once. The specimen comprised CD4+ or CD8+ T cells sorted from blood, sampled in a trial of the OX40 agonist ivuxolimab. All receptors derive from an adult with an advanced solid tumor such as melanoma, head and neck, liver or kidney cancer.

V and J are TRBV11-3 and TRBJ1-2; no reliable D call. Germline V gene sequence: CDR1 SGHNT, CDR2 YENEEA. The CDR3 sequence is 13 residues long. The V end lost 5 bases, the J end lost 0 bases, and 7 bases lay between the germline ends. The CDR3 DNA sequence: TGTGCCAGCAGCCCCGGCTCTAACTATGGCTACACCTTC. Encoded protein: CASSPGSNYGYTF. Looking up the rest from reference TRBV11-3 and TRBJ1-2 gives the full variable domain: EAGVVQSPRYKIIEKKQPVAFWCNPISGHNTLYWYLQNLGQGPELLIRYENEEAVDDSQLPKDRFSAERLKGVDSTLKIQPAELGDSAVYLCASSPGSNYGYTFGSGTRLTVV.

The V and J genes are TRBV6-1 and TRBJ2-7, with D unclear. The length of the CDR3 is 10 residues. V was cut by 6 bases and J by 4 bases, with 4 bases left in between. Germline loops: CDR1 MNHNS, CDR2 SASEGT. In DNA, the CDR3 is TGTGCCAGCAGCAAATACGAGCAGTACTTC. It codes for CASSKYEQYF.

The chain couples TRBV19 to TRBJ2-7, with D possibly being TRBD1 or TRBD2 (5 bases each). V shed 4 bases and J shed 0 bases, with 10 bases lying between them. The CDR3 contains 14 residues. CDR1 and CDR2 from the germline V gene are LNHDA and SQIVND (reference sequence). The CDR3 reads CASSTGTSSYEQYF. The DNA for the CDR3 is TGTGCCAGTAGTACTGGGACCAGCTCCTACGAGCAGTACTTC.

The CDR3 DNA is TGCAGCGCCGGACAGGATAGCAATCAGCCCCAGCATTTT. Its translation: CSAGQDSNQPQHF. The genes are TRBV29-1 and TRBJ1-5; 7 positions match TRBD1. Germline CDR1 SQVTM, CDR2 ANQGSEA. J gave up 0 bases and V 7 bases, and 3 bases lay outside the gene matches. This CDR3 is 13 amino acids long.

V gene TRBV6-5 combines with J gene TRBJ1-2; 8 bases align to TRBD1. Germline lookup yields CDR1 MNHEY and CDR2 SVGAGI. Germline trimming cut 6 bases from V and 2 bases from J; bases unmatched to any gene: 8. The CDR3 covers 15 residues. For the CDR3, the DNA is TGTGCCAGCAGCTTAGAAAACAGGGGGAACTATGGCTACACCTTC. This codes for CASSLENRGNYGYTF.

The rearrangement joins TRBV10-1 to TRBJ1-1, with a possible D match to TRBD1 (6 bases). The CDR3 extends over 14 amino acids. V lost 2 bases to trimming and J lost 1 base, with 8 bases between them. Germline loops: CDR1 WNHNN, CDR2 SYGVQD (reference sequence). CDR3 coding DNA: TGCGCCAGCAGTGAGCCGGGACAGAACACTGAAGCTTTCTTT. It yields the protein CASSEPGQNTEAFF.

The chain joins TRBV9 to TRBJ2-7, with 7 bases identical to TRBD2. The CDR3 is 15 residues long. The ends lost 0 bases at V and 6 bases at J; junction bases unmatched: 9. Germline V lookup: CDR1 SGDLS, CDR2 YYNGEE. The CDR3: CASSVVAGVNSEQYF. The DNA of the CDR3 is TGTGCCAGCAGCGTAGTGGCGGGGGTCAATAGCGAGCAGTACTTC.

The chain employs TRBV5-4 and TRBJ1-1, with D hard to call. Germline-derived CDR1 and CDR2 are SGHNT and YYREEE (reference sequence). This CDR3 has 14 residues. Trimming shortened V by 4 bases and J by 0 bases, and 10 bases separated the two germline ends. CDR3 amino acids: CASSNDIMNTEAFF. The CDR3, as DNA: TGTGCCAGCAGCAACGACATCATGAACACTGAAGCTTTCTTT.

This clone was observed a few times. V and J are TRBV29-1 and TRBJ2-7; 8 bases line up with TRBD1. The junction had 1 base not matched to a gene; V was cut back by 4 bases and J by 2 bases. Germline CDR1 and CDR2: SQVTM and ANQGSEA. The CDR3 is made up of 12 amino acids. CDR3 in DNA: TGCAGCGTTGGGACAGGGACCTACGAGCAGTACTTC. Translated: CSVGTGTYEQYF.